This T cell receptor beta chain is drawn from a study of technical replicates of blood from a few donors. The V segment lost 3 bases and the J segment 8 bases; nucleotides outside the gene matches: 11. This CDR3 comprises 15 residues. The germline gives CDR1 SGHNT, CDR2 YYREEE (reference sequence). The protocol was immunoSEQ multiplex PCR, while the TCRdb copy is restricted to in-frame clones and leaves out a portion. The table lists roughly 73,000 clones, around 93% of them singletons. Sequenced input: T cells isolated from PBMCs. This receptor was identified in a human donor in good health. The V and J genes are TRBV5-4 and TRBJ2-1; 7 bases match TRBD2. CDR3 loop: CASSSTGLRDDEQFF. CDR3 DNA sequence: TGTGCCAGCAGCTCCACGGGACTACGTGACGATGAGCAGTTCTTC. Complete variable domain (other parts from reference TRBV5-4 and TRBJ2-1): ETGVTQSPTHLIKTRGQQVTLRCSSQSGHNTVSWYQQALGQGPQFIFQYYREEENGRGNFPPRFSGLQFPNYSSELNVNALELDDSALYLCASSSTGLRDDEQFFGPGTRLTVL.